The rows below give T cell receptor beta chains drawn from one sample of a study of Graves' ophthalmopathy and Graves' hyperthyroidism. TCRdb re-analysed the multiplex PCR reads in MiXCR, keeping a single row per CDR3 protein. The sample gives roughly 170,000 distinct CDR3 sequences, around 40% of which show up once; nearly 9% is in the top ten. The sample comprised peripheral blood. The receptors here all came from a man under 40 with Graves' ophthalmopathy. The CDR3 runs from the conserved cysteine through the conserved F or W. D genes are given only for firm matches. Size is omitted from some rows. Given values are once, few, many or a class for expanded clones.

V gene: TRBV29-1
J gene: TRBJ1-1
D gene: NA
clone size: many
CDR3 DNA: TGCAGCGTTCTACCAACAGTGAACACTGAAGCTTTCTTT
CDR3 protein: CSVLPTVNTEAFF

V gene: TRBV6-1
J gene: TRBJ2-5
D gene: NA
clone size: once
CDR3 DNA: TGTGCCAGCAAGTCGGTAAAGACCCAGTACTTC
CDR3 protein: CASKSVKTQYF

V gene: TRBV4-3
J gene: TRBJ1-2
D gene: TRBD1
clone size: many
CDR3 DNA: TGCGCCAGCAGCCAAGATTTTTCCGGGACAGCCTATGGCTACACCTTC
CDR3 protein: CASSQDFSGTAYGYTF

V gene: TRBV24-1
J gene: TRBJ2-5
D gene: TRBD1
clone size: many
CDR3 DNA: TGTGCCACCAGTGATGCGACAGGGGGTATAGAGACCCAGTACTTC
CDR3 protein: CATSDATGGIETQYF

V gene: TRBV6-1
J gene: TRBJ1-1
D gene: NA
clone size: few
CDR3 DNA: TGTGCCAGCAGTGACTTCGGCTCGAACACTGAAGCTTTCTTT
CDR3 protein: CASSDFGSNTEAFF

V gene: TRBV6-1
J gene: TRBJ2-7
D gene: TRBD2
clone size: NA
CDR3 DNA: TGTGCCGTCCGGGGAGCGGGGCTTTACGAGCAGTACTTC
CDR3 protein: CAVRGAGLYEQYF

V gene: TRBV6-2/TRBV6-3
J gene: TRBJ2-3
D gene: NA
clone size: many
CDR3 DNA: TGTACCAGCAGTTACAAGGAGGCAGATACGCAGTATTTT
CDR3 protein: CTSSYKEADTQYF

V gene: TRBV27
J gene: TRBJ1-5
D gene: NA
clone size: many
CDR3 DNA: TGTGCCAGCAGCGATAGGATCGCCGGAGGAAAGCCCCAGCATTTT
CDR3 protein: CASSDRIAGGKPQHF

V gene: TRBV27
J gene: TRBJ1-2
D gene: TRBD1
clone size: NA
CDR3 DNA: TGTGCCAGCAGTTCTCCGGGACAGGGGGTTAGCGGCTACACCTTC
CDR3 protein: CASSSPGQGVSGYTF

V gene: TRBV6-5
J gene: TRBJ1-1
D gene: NA
clone size: many
CDR3 DNA: TGTGCCAGCAGACTTTGGGGGTTGGGGACTGAAGCTTTCTTT
CDR3 protein: CASRLWGLGTEAFF

V gene: TRBV19
J gene: TRBJ1-2
D gene: TRBD1
clone size: NA
CDR3 DNA: TGTGCCAGTGGACAGGTCCATGGCTACACCTTC
CDR3 protein: CASGQVHGYTF

V gene: TRBV6-5
J gene: TRBJ1-1
D gene: NA
clone size: few
CDR3 DNA: TGTGCCAGCAGTTACTCGTATTCGGTTAACACTGAAGCTTTCTTT
CDR3 protein: CASSYSYSVNTEAFF

V gene: TRBV20-1
J gene: TRBJ2-7
D gene: NA
clone size: many
CDR3 DNA: TGCAGTGCTAGAGATGGGGGGGCTGGCGAGCAGTACTTC
CDR3 protein: CSARDGGAGEQYF

V gene: TRBV4-2
J gene: TRBJ2-7
D gene: TRBD2
clone size: many
CDR3 DNA: TGTGCCAGCAGCCCGCTTCAGACTAGCGGGAGAGTAGACGAGCAGTACTTC
CDR3 protein: CASSPLQTSGRVDEQYF

V gene: TRBV29-1
J gene: TRBJ2-5
D gene: NA
clone size: few
CDR3 DNA: TGCAGCGTTGAGGTACAGGGAAAAGGGACCCAGTACTTC
CDR3 protein: CSVEVQGKGTQYF

V gene: TRBV4-3
J gene: TRBJ1-5
D gene: TRBD1
clone size: many
CDR3 DNA: TGCGCCAGCAGCCACGAGACAGGGGGGCATCAGCCCCAGCATTTT
CDR3 protein: CASSHETGGHQPQHF

V gene: TRBV6-5
J gene: TRBJ2-5
D gene: TRBD2
clone size: NA
CDR3 DNA: TGTGCCAGCAAGCAGCGGGGGGAAGAGACCCAGTACTTC
CDR3 protein: CASKQRGEETQYF

V gene: TRBV2
J gene: TRBJ2-5
D gene: NA
clone size: NA
CDR3 DNA: TGTGCCAGCAGGGAGGTTGGACGGGAGACCCAGTACTTC
CDR3 protein: CASREVGRETQYF

V gene: TRBV30
J gene: TRBJ2-7
D gene: NA
clone size: many
CDR3 DNA: TGTGCCTGGAGTAAGGGGGGAGAAGTAGGCTACGAGCAGTACTTC
CDR3 protein: CAWSKGGEVGYEQYF

V gene: TRBV20-1
J gene: TRBJ1-2
D gene: NA
clone size: many
CDR3 DNA: TGCAGTGCTAGAGTCCCGGGACAAAGCTACACCTTC
CDR3 protein: CSARVPGQSYTF

V gene: TRBV28
J gene: TRBJ1-2
D gene: NA
clone size: many
CDR3 DNA: TGTGCCAGCAGTTTATCCTACCTAAAGGATGGCTACACCTTC
CDR3 protein: CASSLSYLKDGYTF

V gene: TRBV6-1
J gene: TRBJ2-7
D gene: NA
clone size: NA
CDR3 DNA: TGTGCCACCACCCCGACTGGACAGCCATTGGAGCAGTACTTC
CDR3 protein: CATTPTGQPLEQYF

V gene: TRBV6-1
J gene: TRBJ1-5
D gene: NA
clone size: many
CDR3 DNA: TGTGCCAGCAGCTCGGGGACCGAGTATAAAAATCAGCCCCAGCATTTT
CDR3 protein: CASSSGTEYKNQPQHF

V gene: TRBV25-1
J gene: TRBJ2-7
D gene: TRBD2
clone size: many
CDR3 DNA: TGTGCCAGCAGCGGGACTAGCGGTTTCTACGAGCAGTACTTC
CDR3 protein: CASSGTSGFYEQYF

V gene: TRBV12-3/TRBV12-4
J gene: TRBJ2-2
D gene: NA
clone size: NA
CDR3 DNA: TGTGCCAGCAGTCCGCCCACCGGGGAGCTGTTTTTT
CDR3 protein: CASSPPTGELFF

V gene: TRBV6-2/TRBV6-3
J gene: TRBJ1-5
D gene: TRBD1
clone size: many
CDR3 DNA: TGTGCCAGCAGTATACAGGGGAACCAGCCCCAGCATTTT
CDR3 protein: CASSIQGNQPQHF

V gene: TRBV7-7
J gene: TRBJ1-1
D gene: NA
clone size: many
CDR3 DNA: TGTGCTAGCAGCTTGCCGGGGAACACTGAAGCTTTCTTT
CDR3 protein: CASSLPGNTEAFF

V gene: TRBV28
J gene: TRBJ2-5
D gene: NA
clone size: NA
CDR3 DNA: TGTGCCAGCAGTTCCGAAGACGTCCAAGAGACCCAGTACTTC
CDR3 protein: CASSSEDVQETQYF

V gene: TRBV6-5
J gene: TRBJ2-5
D gene: NA
clone size: NA
CDR3 DNA: TGTGCCAGCAGTTATTCACAGGGACAAGAGACCCAGTACTTC
CDR3 protein: CASSYSQGQETQYF

V gene: TRBV7-9
J gene: TRBJ2-5
D gene: NA
clone size: NA
CDR3 DNA: TGTGCCAGCAGACCCATGGGGCAGCAAGAGACCCAGTACTTC
CDR3 protein: CASRPMGQQETQYF

V gene: TRBV6-5
J gene: TRBJ2-7
D gene: TRBD2
clone size: NA
CDR3 DNA: TGTGCCAGCAGTTACAGGGGGACTAGCGGGAGGGCCTACGAGCAGTACTTC
CDR3 protein: CASSYRGTSGRAYEQYF

V gene: TRBV6-2/TRBV6-3
J gene: TRBJ2-7
D gene: NA
clone size: many
CDR3 DNA: TGTGCCAGCAGACGCCGGGACACCTCCTACGAGCAGTACTTC
CDR3 protein: CASRRRDTSYEQYF

V gene: TRBV11-3
J gene: TRBJ2-5
D gene: NA
clone size: many
CDR3 DNA: TGTGCCAGCAGAGCGACGGGACGACAAGAGACCCAGTACTTC
CDR3 protein: CASRATGRQETQYF

V gene: TRBV12-3/TRBV12-4
J gene: TRBJ2-7
D gene: TRBD2
clone size: NA
CDR3 DNA: TGTGCCAGCAGTTACCGACTAGCGTCGGGCTACGAGCAGTACTTC
CDR3 protein: CASSYRLASGYEQYF

V gene: TRBV20-1
J gene: TRBJ2-5
D gene: TRBD2
clone size: NA
CDR3 DNA: TGCAGTGCCCCAAGGGTAGCGGGAGTTCCCGAGACCCAGTACTTC
CDR3 protein: CSAPRVAGVPETQYF

V gene: TRBV28
J gene: TRBJ2-2
D gene: NA
clone size: many
CDR3 DNA: TGTGCCAGCAGGAATTGGGTCGACCTCGGGGAGCTGTTTTTT
CDR3 protein: CASRNWVDLGELFF

V gene: TRBV2
J gene: TRBJ2-5
D gene: NA
clone size: many
CDR3 DNA: TGTGCCAGCAGTGGGTCGGGGAGCGGGGAGACCCAGTACTTC
CDR3 protein: CASSGSGSGETQYF

V gene: TRBV7-2
J gene: TRBJ2-7
D gene: TRBD2
clone size: many
CDR3 DNA: TGTGCCAGCAGCCAAGGGCTAGCGGCAACCTACGAGCAGTACTTC
CDR3 protein: CASSQGLAATYEQYF

V gene: TRBV14
J gene: TRBJ1-1
D gene: NA
clone size: NA
CDR3 DNA: TGTGCCAGCAGCCAAGATGCAAGTTTAGCGTACACTGAAGCTTTCTTT
CDR3 protein: CASSQDASLAYTEAFF

V gene: TRBV2
J gene: TRBJ2-7
D gene: NA
clone size: NA
CDR3 DNA: TGTGCCAGCAGCTTAGCGTACCGGGTCGGAGAGCAGTACTTC
CDR3 protein: CASSLAYRVGEQYF

V gene: TRBV2
J gene: TRBJ2-2
D gene: TRBD1
clone size: NA
CDR3 DNA: TGTGCCAGCAGCGACAGGGGGCGGACCGGGGAGCTGGTTTTT
CDR3 protein: CASSDRGRTGELVF

V gene: TRBV7-2
J gene: TRBJ1-5
D gene: TRBD1
clone size: many
CDR3 DNA: TGTGCCAGCAGCTTGGGGGACAGCTATCAGCCCCAGCATTTT
CDR3 protein: CASSLGDSYQPQHF

V gene: TRBV6-5
J gene: TRBJ2-5
D gene: NA
clone size: NA
CDR3 DNA: TGTGCCAGCAGTTATGATAGGGCGCTCAGGGTTTATGCCCAGTACTTC
CDR3 protein: CASSYDRALRVYAQYF

V gene: TRBV7-6
J gene: TRBJ1-3
D gene: TRBD1
clone size: NA
CDR3 DNA: TGTGCCAGCAGCACGTCCCGGGACAGGAACTTAATGGACTCTGGAAACACCATATATTTT
CDR3 protein: CASSTSRDRNLMDSGNTIYF

V gene: TRBV15
J gene: TRBJ1-1
D gene: NA
clone size: many
CDR3 DNA: TGTGCCACCAGCAGAGATGGAGTGGGGGGTGCTTTCTTT
CDR3 protein: CATSRDGVGGAFF

V gene: TRBV6-1
J gene: TRBJ2-7
D gene: NA
clone size: NA
CDR3 DNA: TGTGCCAGCAGCCCACACGGACTGGGGGTTTCAGACTACGAGCAGTACTTC
CDR3 protein: CASSPHGLGVSDYEQYF

V gene: TRBV6-2/TRBV6-3
J gene: TRBJ2-2
D gene: TRBD2
clone size: NA
CDR3 DNA: TGTGCCAGCAGTTACTCGAGACGGGCTAGCGGGAGGGCCGAGGAGCTGTTTTTT
CDR3 protein: CASSYSRRASGRAEELFF

V gene: TRBV30
J gene: TRBJ2-2
D gene: NA
clone size: NA
CDR3 DNA: TGTGCCTGGAGTGTGTCGCCTAACACCGGGGAGCTGTTTTTT
CDR3 protein: CAWSVSPNTGELFF

V gene: TRBV20-1
J gene: TRBJ2-7
D gene: TRBD2
clone size: many
CDR3 DNA: TGCAGTGCCGCGGCTAGCGGTTCCTACGAGCAGTACTTC
CDR3 protein: CSAAASGSYEQYF

V gene: TRBV27
J gene: TRBJ1-1
D gene: NA
clone size: NA
CDR3 DNA: TGTGCCAGCAGTTTGACTCCCCGGGGAGCTGAAGCTTTCTTT
CDR3 protein: CASSLTPRGAEAFF

V gene: TRBV6-2/TRBV6-3
J gene: TRBJ1-1
D gene: NA
clone size: NA
CDR3 DNA: TGTGCCAGCAGTTACTCTGGCAGTCACACTGAAGCTTTCTTT
CDR3 protein: CASSYSGSHTEAFF

V gene: TRBV11-2
J gene: TRBJ2-2
D gene: TRBD2
clone size: NA
CDR3 DNA: TGTGCCAGCAGCTTATCCTTAGCGGGGGTGAACACCGGGGAGCTGTTTTTT
CDR3 protein: CASSLSLAGVNTGELFF

V gene: TRBV6-2/TRBV6-3
J gene: TRBJ2-2
D gene: TRBD2
clone size: many
CDR3 DNA: TGTGCCAGCAGTTACTCGACCCGACTAGCGGGAGTGGTGGGGGAGCTGTTTTTT
CDR3 protein: CASSYSTRLAGVVGELFF

V gene: TRBV27
J gene: TRBJ2-5
D gene: NA
clone size: many
CDR3 DNA: TGTGCCAGCATTTCAAGAGAGACCCAGTACTTC
CDR3 protein: CASISRETQYF

V gene: TRBV20-1
J gene: TRBJ2-1
D gene: TRBD2
clone size: many
CDR3 DNA: TGCAGTGCTAGAGGGACTAGCGGGAGCGGGCAGTTCTTC
CDR3 protein: CSARGTSGSGQFF

V gene: TRBV19
J gene: TRBJ2-7
D gene: NA
clone size: many
CDR3 DNA: TGTGCCAGTAGTATAGGAGCGGCCAACTACGAGCAGTACTTC
CDR3 protein: CASSIGAANYEQYF